This T cell receptor beta chain was documented in a study of T cells after posttransplantation cyclophosphamide (dated by TCRdb to 2016 to 2017). Regarding the research as a whole: Using TRB sequencing, the study followed how the T cell repertoire reconstituted after myeloablative bone marrow transplantation in which posttransplantation cyclophosphamide served as GVHD prophylaxis. Samples from roughly 35 PTCy-treated patients, along with samples from about 16 of their related bone marrow donors, underwent antigen receptor sequencing. Blood from all 35 or so PTCy patients with 1-year posttransplant specimens was subjected to TRB sequencing. Up to 3 additional blood samples from 2 to 5.2 years after transplant were also TRB-sequenced in 3 patients, as was pretransplant blood from several patients. Because TRA and TRB clonality were tightly correlated in fewer than 10 samples, subsequent TCR analyses were focused on TRB only. Public TRB sequences were searched against a database of over 3,600 sequences associated with responses to pathogens, tumor antigens, self-antigens and alloantigens. Points the paper makes about the study in general: At 1-2 months, donor-recipient similarity was low but rose over the first year, and the later blood repertoires were often dominated by donor CD8+ memory clones. The TRB repertoires of T cells infiltrating skin or the GI tract showed only limited overlap with the TRB repertoires found in blood. Across roughly 48 patients, TRB clonality was highly associated with recipient CMV seropositivity and CMV reactivation, and diversity in PTCy patients was similar to diversity in CNI/methotrexate controls.

Genomic DNA was used for TRB sequencing, which was performed with the immunoSEQ assay at survey resolution or with the hsTCRB kit. The original pipeline was this. The immunoSEQ software handled initial read processing, and the LymphoSeq R package was used for repertoire analyses. Clonality was calculated as 1 minus normalized Shannon entropy, and the Gini coefficient was also calculated for each TRB dataset. To infer phenotypes in unsorted samples, TRB sequences from sorted subsets of the recipient or donor were mapped onto unsorted samples from the same recipient. What TCRdb holds here is the immuneACCESS table cut down to in-frame rearrangements. Part of the clones is not present; checked against another copy, under half of the missing clones reflect an unresolved V gene, and the others are unexplained. V, J and clone size reflect that table, while D and trimming were determined from the DNA. This sample lists under 4,000 clones; roughly 62% were detected once. Clones ranked in the top ten supply roughly 24% of the sample.

From the cysteine up to the phenylalanine, the CDR3 has a length of 15 residues. Only the CDR3 portion is preserved as DNA: 45 bases, with reading frame beginning at the first base. CDR1 is given as SGHTS and CDR2 as YDEGEE, both from the germline V gene. V is pruned by 0 bases and J by 7 bases, leaving 5 bases of the junction without a gene match. Of note for this clone: The antigen this receptor binds is unknown. No much larger clone is present one base from it, and per-base qualities are unavailable.

Peripheral blood samples were provided by related bone marrow donors on the day of marrow donation. Peripheral blood and bone marrow mononuclear cells were isolated by Ficoll-Hypaque density centrifugation and cryopreserved. CD4+ and CD8+ T cells, including naive and memory subsets, were sorted by FACS on a FACSAria II. The sample comprised memory CD8+ T cells sorted from blood. The rearrangement joined TRBV5-8 to TRBJ2-1; 9 bases in between match TRBD2. This TCR came from a man in his fifties. The CDR3 is CASSLDSGSRNEQFF. The DNA sequence follows: TGTGCCAGCAGCTTGGATAGCGGGAGTAGGAATGAGCAGTTCTTC.